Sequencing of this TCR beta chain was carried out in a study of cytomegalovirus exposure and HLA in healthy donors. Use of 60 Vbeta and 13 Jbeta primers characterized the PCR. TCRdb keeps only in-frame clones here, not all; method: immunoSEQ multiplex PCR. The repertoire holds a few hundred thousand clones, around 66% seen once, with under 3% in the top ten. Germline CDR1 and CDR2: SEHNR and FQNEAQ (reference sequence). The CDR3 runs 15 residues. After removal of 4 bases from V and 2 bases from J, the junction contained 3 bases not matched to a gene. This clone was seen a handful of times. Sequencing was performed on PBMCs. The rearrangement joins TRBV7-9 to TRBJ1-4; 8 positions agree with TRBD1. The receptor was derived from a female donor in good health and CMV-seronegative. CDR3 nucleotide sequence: TGTGCCAGCAGCTCCGGACAGGGCACTAATGAAAAACTGTTTTTT. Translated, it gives CASSSGQGTNEKLFF.